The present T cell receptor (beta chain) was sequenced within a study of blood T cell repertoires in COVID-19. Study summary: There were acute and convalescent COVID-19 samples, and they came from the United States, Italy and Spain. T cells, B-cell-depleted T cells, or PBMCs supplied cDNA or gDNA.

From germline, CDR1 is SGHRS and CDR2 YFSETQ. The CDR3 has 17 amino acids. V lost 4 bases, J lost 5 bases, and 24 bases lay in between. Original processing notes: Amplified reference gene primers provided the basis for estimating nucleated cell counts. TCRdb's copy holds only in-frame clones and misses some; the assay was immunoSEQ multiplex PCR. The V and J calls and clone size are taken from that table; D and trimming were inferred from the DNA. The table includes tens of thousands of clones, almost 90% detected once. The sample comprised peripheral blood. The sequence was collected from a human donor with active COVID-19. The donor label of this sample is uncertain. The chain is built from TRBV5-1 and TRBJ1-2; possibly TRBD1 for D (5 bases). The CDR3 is CASSQTVVGQNPYGYTF. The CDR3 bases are TGCGCCAGCAGCCAGACAGTGGTTGGCCAGAACCCATATGGCTACACCTTC.